A single sample is the source of the 5 T cell receptor beta chains below, sequenced in a study of CD8+ T cells in alopecia areata. Treatment meaning: oral pan-JAK inhibitor, 5-10 mg twice daily. Sequencing templates came from extracted RNA that was reverse transcribed into cDNA. Measured with immunoSEQ multiplex PCR; TCRdb has only the in-frame clones, and not every one. The table shows over 250,000 clones, with 60% occurring only once. Sequenced material: CD4+ T cells sorted from blood, taken around week 52, from a patient treated with tofacitinib. The source of these receptors is a human donor with alopecia areata.

The chain recombines TRBV30 with TRBJ1-5; the D is unclear. Germline-derived CDR1 and CDR2 are GTSNPN and SVGIG (reference sequence). The V end lost 5 bases, the J end lost 5 bases, and 13 bases lay between the germline ends. This CDR3 is 13 amino acids long. DNA for the CDR3: TGTGCCTGGTCCGAGGGTTACGATCAGCCCCAGCATTTT. Translating it yields CAWSEGYDQPQHF.

The V and J genes are TRBV7-2 and TRBJ2-5, with TRBD2 matching 8 bases. There are 16 residues in the CDR3. V lost 3 bases, J lost 5 bases, and 11 bases stayed unmatched. CDR1 SGHTA and CDR2 FQGNSA come from the germline V gene. The CDR3 DNA reads TGTGCCAGCAGCTTCCAGCGGGGGCACCCCCCCGAGACCCAGTACTTC. Residues: CASSFQRGHPPETQYF.

This clone was observed a few times. This chain joins TRBV29-1 and TRBJ2-3; 16 positions match TRBD2. The CDR3 extends over 17 amino acids. V shed 8 bases, J shed 4 bases, and the junction held 12 bases outside the gene matches. CDR1 is SQVTM, CDR2 ANQGSEA, per germline. Written as DNA, the CDR3 is TGCAGCACCCGACTGGGACTAGCGGGGGGGCCAGCAGATACGCAGTATTTT. It translates to CSTRLGLAGGPADTQYF.

In nucleotides, the CDR3 is TGTGCCTGGAGTCCAGGGTTCTCCTACGAGCAGTACTTC. Its translation: CAWSPGFSYEQYF. The chain couples TRBV30 to TRBJ2-7, with a possible D match to TRBD1 (5 bases). The V end was cut by 2 bases, the J end by 0 bases, with 8 bases between. CDR1 and CDR2 (germline): GTSNPN, SVGIG (reference sequence). This CDR3 region has 13 residues. The full variable domain, completed using reference TRBV30 and TRBJ2-7, is SQTIHQWPATLVQPVGSPLSLECTVEGTSNPNLYWYRQAAGRGLQLLFYSVGIGQISSEVPQNLSASRPQDRQFILSSKKLLLSDSGFYLCAWSPGFSYEQYFGPGTRLTVT.

With respect to this clone: A much larger clone differs from this one at a single base, so this may be a read error. This sequence joins TRBV2 and TRBJ2-3; D might be TRBD1 (6 bases). V gave up 6 bases and J gave up 0 bases, with 13 bases separating them. From germline, CDR1 is SNHLY and CDR2 FYNNEI. This CDR3 spans 15 amino acids. CDR3 in amino acids: CASRGAGISTDTQYF. CDR3 bases: TGTGCCAGCAGGGGGGCAGGGATTAGCACAGATACGCAGTATTTT. The complete variable domain, with remaining parts taken from reference TRBV2 and TRBJ2-3, reads EPEVTQTPSHQVTQMGQEVILRCVPISNHLYFYWYRQILGQKVEFLVSFYNNEISEKSEIFDDQFSVERPDGSNFTLKIRSTKLEDSAMYFCASRGAGISTDTQYFGPGTRLTVL.